Below, 29 T cell receptor beta chains from the same sample are listed, as sequenced in a study of OX40 agonist ivuxolimab in advanced cancers. Profiled with immunoSEQ multiplex PCR; TCRdb holds only in-frame clones, not every one. The profile shows over 65,000 clones, about 86% of them singletons. Source: CD4+ or CD8+ T cells sorted from blood, taken in a trial of the OX40 agonist ivuxolimab. All receptors derive from an adult with an advanced solid tumor such as melanoma, head and neck, liver or kidney cancer.

The chain uses TRBV6-1 and TRBJ2-3, with D tentatively TRBD2 (6 bases). V lost 5 bases to trimming and J lost 9 bases, with 18 bases between them. The germline V gene has CDR1 MNHNS and CDR2 SASEGT. This CDR3 has 14 residues. The CDR3 sequence: CASSSGGQLRTQYF. The DNA of the CDR3 is TGTGCCAGCAGTTCCGGGGGTCAACTACGGACGCAGTATTTT.

The V and J genes are TRBV5-1 and TRBJ1-1; 7 bases match TRBD1. Unmatched junction bases numbered 8, after V lost 6 bases and J lost 3 bases. The CDR3 extends over 14 amino acids. The germline gives CDR1 SGHRS, CDR2 YFSETQ. CDR3 sequence reads: CASKRDSVHTEAFF. The CDR3 nucleotides read TGCGCCAGCAAGAGGGACAGCGTCCACACTGAAGCTTTCTTT.

The rearrangement links TRBV29-1 to TRBJ2-1, with TRBD1 as a possible D gene (6 bases). V lost 3 bases to trimming and J lost 5 bases, with 17 bases between them. CDR3 size: 15 residues. Germline V CDR1 and CDR2: SQVTM, ANQGSEA. The CDR3 loop is CSVDRTDALDNEQFF. CDR3 DNA: TGCAGCGTTGACCGGACAGACGCGCTCGACAATGAGCAGTTCTTC.

The V call is TRBV29-1, the J call TRBJ1-1; D ambiguous. The CDR3 has 12 amino acids. Germline V gene data show CDR1 as SQVTM and CDR2 as ANQGSEA. V was shortened by 6 bases and J by 8 bases, with 16 bases between the two germline ends. The CDR3 sequence: CSVSSGTREAFF. The CDR3, as DNA: TGCAGCGTGTCTTCGGGCACTCGGGAAGCTTTCTTT.

This chain joins TRBV29-1 and TRBJ2-7; 7 nucleotides match TRBD2. The CDR3 length is 15 residues. CDR1 and CDR2 from the germline V gene are SQVTM and ANQGSEA. V gave up 1 base and J gave up 1 base; unmatched junction bases: 7. This chain's CDR3 is CSVEGWAGVSYEQYF. In DNA, the CDR3 is TGCAGCGTTGAAGGATGGGCGGGGGTTTCCTACGAGCAGTACTTC.

The chain carries TRBV7-2 and TRBJ1-6; tentatively, D is TRBD1 (6 bases). The CDR3 has 14 amino acids. V lost 1 base, J lost 10 bases, and 11 bases lay in between. Per germline, CDR1 SGHTA and CDR2 FQGNSA. The CDR3: CASSLDRVQSPLHF. The CDR3 nucleotides read TGTGCCAGCAGCTTAGACAGGGTGCAATCACCCCTCCACTTT.

The chain has TRBV4-3 and TRBJ1-3; 10 bases line up with TRBD1. This CDR3 is built from 15 residues. Germline V gives CDR1 LGHNA, CDR2 YSLEER. V lost 3 bases to trimming and J lost 4 bases; unmatched junction nucleotides: 3. This CDR3 reads CASSQTGGFGNTIYF. In DNA form, the CDR3 reads TGCGCCAGCAGCCAGACAGGGGGCTTCGGAAACACCATATATTTT.

The chain combines TRBV27 with TRBJ2-2; D possibly corresponds to TRBD1 (5 bases). The CDR3 has 14 residues. The V gene's germline CDR1 is MNHEY and CDR2 SMNVEV (reference sequence). Trimming shortened V by 6 bases and J by 2 bases, and 10 bases separated the two germline ends. The CDR3 DNA sequence: TGTGCCAGCAGAAGGGGTCCAAACACCGGGGAGCTGTTTTTT. This codes for CASRRGPNTGELFF.

This chain joins TRBV5-1 and TRBJ2-5; tentatively, D is TRBD1 or TRBD2 (6 bases each). The ends were cut back, 2 bases at V and 0 bases at J, with 14 bases in the middle. The CDR3 has 16 residues. The germline gives CDR1 SGHRS, CDR2 YFSETQ. The CDR3 DNA sequence: TGCGCCAGCAGCTTAAACGGGGGCCCCAACCAAGAGACCCAGTACTTC. It encodes CASSLNGGPNQETQYF.

The J gene is TRBJ1-3, the V gene TRBV5-1; TRBD1 agrees at 8 bases. Germline loops: CDR1 SGHRS, CDR2 YFSETQ. The CDR3 loop spans 15 amino acids. J lost 8 bases, V lost 5 bases, and 12 bases had no gene match. CDR3: CASSHGDRRADTIYF. CDR3 DNA sequence: TGCGCCAGCAGTCATGGGGACAGGCGCGCGGACACCATATATTTT.

The CDR3: CASTRDQNQPQHF. The CDR3 region has the DNA TGTGCCAGCACCCGGGATCAAAATCAGCCCCAGCATTTT. The chain carries TRBV6-1 and TRBJ1-5, with D unclear. Germline CDR1 MNHNS, CDR2 SASEGT. The CDR3 consists of 13 residues. Between the trimmed V and J ends, which lost 7 bases and 4 bases, there was a span of 11 bases.

The chain has TRBV4-2 and TRBJ2-2, with D possibly TRBD1 on 5 matching bases. CDR3 length equals 15 residues. Germline V gene lookup returns CDR1 LGHNA and CDR2 YNFKEQ. Between the trimmed V and J ends, which lost 2 bases and 8 bases, there was a span of 15 bases. The CDR3 DNA is TGTGCCAGCAGCCAAATACACAGGAATCGAGGGGAGCTGTTTTTT. This translates into CASSQIHRNRGELFF.

J is TRBJ2-7 and V is TRBV5-1, with TRBD1 matching 7 bases. This CDR3 is built from 16 residues. The germline V gene encodes CDR1 SGHRS and CDR2 YFSETQ. Trimming removed 0 bases from V and 2 bases from J; junction bases left unmatched: 8. CDR3 sequence: CASSLARTGFPYEQYF. The CDR3 DNA reads TGCGCCAGCAGCTTGGCCAGGACAGGTTTTCCCTACGAGCAGTACTTC.

The chain combines TRBV4-1 with TRBJ2-1, with D possibly being TRBD2 (6 bases). Trimming cost V 3 bases and J 9 bases, with 6 bases left between them. The germline V gene encodes CDR1 MGHRA and CDR2 YSYEKL. This CDR3 is built from 11 residues. CDR3 region: CASSQGGEQFF. CDR3 sequence (DNA): TGCGCCAGCAGCCAGGGGGGTGAGCAGTTCTTC.

The J gene is TRBJ1-1, the V gene TRBV6-1; D is unresolved. The CDR3 runs 13 residues. V was pared by 5 bases and J by 3 bases, with 10 bases between. Germline V CDR1 and CDR2: MNHNS, SASEGT. CDR3 region: CASSKGLDTEAFF. For the CDR3, the DNA is TGTGCCAGCAGTAAGGGCTTAGACACTGAAGCTTTCTTT.

The V gene is TRBV4-3, the J gene TRBJ2-3, with D perhaps TRBD2 (5 bases). Germline V gene sequence: CDR1 LGHNA, CDR2 YSLEER. Trimming pared 0 bases from V and 6 bases from J, leaving 13 bases between. The CDR3 covers 15 residues. The CDR3 protein is CASSQEGLATDTQYF. In DNA form, the CDR3 reads TGCGCCAGCAGCCAAGAAGGGCTAGCTACGGATACGCAGTATTTT.

CDR3 sequence: CASGSPTWGADGNTIYF. The CDR3 DNA reads as TGTGCTAGTGGTTCCCCGACCTGGGGGGCGGATGGAAACACCATATATTTT. The chain employs TRBV12-5 and TRBJ1-3, with a possible D match to TRBD1 (6 bases). Germline CDR1 reads LGHNT; CDR2 reads FRNRAP. The CDR3 is made up of 17 amino acids. V shed 4 bases and J shed 3 bases, with 19 bases lying between them.

The rearrangement uses TRBV7-2 and TRBJ2-3; either TRBD1 or TRBD2 may supply D (5 bases each). Germline CDR1 reads SGHTA; CDR2 reads FQGNSA. This CDR3 is 16 amino acids long. Trimming pared 4 bases from V and 5 bases from J, leaving 19 bases between. CDR3 sequence: CASSSRRGGRGDTQYF. The CDR3 bases are TGTGCCAGCAGCTCCCGACGGGGTGGAAGGGGAGATACGCAGTATTTT.

Concerning this clone itself: Other DNA sequences from this sample encode an identical CDR3 as well. This chain joins TRBV30 and TRBJ2-7; 8 bases fit TRBD2. J gave up 0 bases and V 3 bases, and 4 bases lay outside the gene matches. Germline lookup yields CDR1 GTSNPN and CDR2 SVGIG (reference sequence). The CDR3 contains 14 residues. CDR3: CAWRRAGGSYEQYF. The CDR3 nucleotides read TGTGCCTGGAGGAGGGCGGGGGGCTCCTACGAGCAGTACTTC.

The chain uses TRBV10-1 and TRBJ1-1; D not certain. Germline lookup yields CDR1 WNHNN and CDR2 SYGVQD (reference sequence). The V end was cut by 6 bases, the J end by 2 bases, with 16 bases between. The CDR3 is 15 residues long. CDR3 sequence (DNA): TGCGCCAGCAGCGAGATTACAGTGACCAACACTGAAGCTTTCTTT. This sequence encodes CASSEITVTNTEAFF.

This clone has just a few counts. The V gene is TRBV28, the J gene TRBJ1-2; TRBD1 matches 7 bases. The CDR3 covers 14 residues. The ends lost 6 bases at V and 0 bases at J; junction bases unmatched: 4. CDR1 and CDR2 from the germline V gene are MDHEN and SYDVKM. The CDR3: CASRGTVANYGYTF. The CDR3 DNA sequence: TGTGCCAGCAGGGGGACAGTCGCTAACTATGGCTACACCTTC.

The rearrangement joins TRBV30 to TRBJ2-5; maybe TRBD2 (6 bases). The V end was cut by 0 bases, the J end by 5 bases, with 13 bases between. The germline V gene encodes CDR1 GTSNPN and CDR2 SVGIG (reference sequence). The CDR3 is made up of 14 amino acids. CDR3 in DNA: TGTGCCTGGAGTGTAAACAGACGGGGGGAGACCCAGTACTTC. Translating it yields CAWSVNRRGETQYF.

Written as DNA, the CDR3 is TGCAGCGCCACCCGGGGGGCAGAGACCCAGTACTTC. This codes for CSATRGAETQYF. V and J are TRBV29-1 and TRBJ2-5, with D possibly being TRBD2 (7 bases). Germline-derived CDR1 and CDR2 are SQVTM and ANQGSEA. V lost 7 bases, J lost 4 bases, and 13 bases lay in between. The CDR3 is 12 residues long.

The gene calls are TRBV5-1 and TRBJ2-4; 10 bases fit TRBD1. This CDR3 has 14 amino acids. The junction had 6 bases not matched to a gene; V was cut back by 4 bases and J by 8 bases. Germline V gives CDR1 SGHRS, CDR2 YFSETQ. The CDR3 reads CASSQRQGADIQYF. CDR3 nucleotide sequence: TGCGCCAGCAGCCAAAGACAGGGGGCCGACATTCAGTACTTC.

The J gene is TRBJ2-7, the V gene TRBV25-1; TRBD1 matches 8 bases. CDR1 and CDR2 (germline): MGHDK, SYGVNS. V lost 0 bases to trimming and J lost 9 bases; unmatched junction nucleotides: 7. The CDR3 has 14 residues. CDR3 in amino acids: CASSEYRTGSAQYF. The CDR3, as DNA: TGTGCCAGCAGTGAATATAGGACAGGGTCGGCGCAGTACTTC.

The chain links TRBV11-2 to TRBJ1-2; 10 nucleotides line up with TRBD1. V trimming: 0 bases; J trimming: 3 bases; junction bases outside the gene matches: 7. The CDR3 totals 17 residues. Germline V gene data show CDR1 as SGHAT and CDR2 as FQNNGV. CDR3 protein: CASSLDLGTGVDYGYTF. DNA for the CDR3: TGTGCCAGCAGCTTAGATCTCGGGACAGGGGTTGACTATGGCTACACCTTC.

V is TRBV5-6 and J is TRBJ2-2; the D gene is possibly TRBD1 (5 bases). Trimming removed 4 bases at V and 0 bases at J, with 10 bases between. This CDR3 comprises 15 residues. Germline values: CDR1 SGHDT, CDR2 YYEEEE. CDR3 DNA: TGTGCCAGCAGCCGATGGACAACGAACACCGGGGAGCTGTTTTTT. Protein sequence: CASSRWTTNTGELFF.

The genes are TRBV7-9 and TRBJ1-6; possible D gene TRBD1, 5 bases. This CDR3 is built from 14 residues. V was clipped by 1 base and J by 10 bases, with 11 bases between them. The germline V gene encodes CDR1 SEHNR and CDR2 FQNEAQ (reference sequence). The DNA for the CDR3 is TGTGCCAGCAGCTTAGATGGGGGTAGGTCACCCCTCCACTTT. It yields the protein CASSLDGGRSPLHF.

The V gene is TRBV5-1, the J gene TRBJ2-5; D unclear. This CDR3 is 14 amino acids long. Germline V lookup: CDR1 SGHRS, CDR2 YFSETQ. V lost 0 bases, J lost 1 base, and 7 bases lay in between. The CDR3 DNA is TGCGCCAGCAGCTTGGTGGCAGCCCAAGAGACCCAGTACTTC. Translation gives CASSLVAAQETQYF.